These 9 T cell receptor beta chains were all obtained from the same sample, sequenced in a study of blood T cell repertoires in COVID-19. Only in-frame clones appear in the TCRdb table, and some are missing; sequencing was by immunoSEQ multiplex PCR. The sample shows under 60,000 clones, about 92% of them seen only once. Sequenced input: peripheral blood. The receptors originated from a woman older than 75 with acute or convalescent COVID-19.

The gene calls are TRBV6-5 and TRBJ2-2; TRBD2 might be the D (5 bases). The CDR3 covers 14 residues. V was shortened by 11 bases and J by 4 bases, with 17 bases between the two germline ends. Germline V lookup: CDR1 MNHEY, CDR2 SVGAGI. DNA for the CDR3: TGTGCCTCCCAGAGGACGGGGATCACCGGGGAGCTGTTTTTT. The encoded protein is CASQRTGITGELFF.

The rearrangement links TRBV10-3 to TRBJ2-5; TRBD2 matches 8 bases. This CDR3 region has 15 residues. Germline V lookup: CDR1 ENHRY, CDR2 SYGVKD. V trimming: 2 bases; J trimming: 1 base; junction bases outside the gene matches: 3. The CDR3 DNA sequence: TGTGCCATCAGTGAGGCGGGGGGTGGCCAAGAGACCCAGTACTTC. This sequence encodes CAISEAGGGQETQYF.

The chain couples TRBV6-5 to TRBJ1-2, with TRBD1 identical over 9 bases. The V and J ends lost 5 bases and 4 bases, in that order; junction bases with no gene match: 5. The CDR3 is made up of 14 amino acids. The germline gives CDR1 MNHEY, CDR2 SVGAGI. The CDR3 nucleotides are TGTGCCAGCAGTCCCCCGGGACAGGGCTATGGCTACACCTTC. Amino acid sequence: CASSPPGQGYGYTF.

This clone was counted once. This chain links TRBV7-9 with TRBJ2-7, with TRBD1 matching 8 bases. Germline CDR1 SEHNR, CDR2 FQNEAQ (reference sequence). The CDR3 totals 13 residues. The V segment lost 4 bases and the J segment 9 bases; nucleotides outside the gene matches: 8. The CDR3 reads CASSSRTGWAQYF. For the CDR3, the DNA is TGTGCCAGCAGCTCCCGGACAGGGTGGGCGCAGTACTTC.

The chain couples TRBV10-3 to TRBJ2-1; the D is unclear. This CDR3 contains 13 residues. In germline, CDR1 is ENHRY, CDR2 SYGVKD. Between the trimmed V and J ends, which lost 2 bases and 2 bases, there was a span of 4 bases. The DNA of the CDR3 is TGTGCCATCAGTGAGAGCACCTACAATGAGCAGTTCTTC. This codes for CAISESTYNEQFF.

The gene calls are TRBV6-6 and TRBJ1-3; TRBD1 is a possible D gene (5 bases). CDR1 is MNHNY and CDR2 is SVGAGI in the germline V gene (reference sequence). V lost 4 bases and J 0 bases, leaving 13 bases between the germline ends. There are 16 residues in the CDR3. The CDR3 bases are TGTGCCAGCAGTTCTTCCGCCCAGGGCTCTGGAAACACCATATATTTT. This gives the protein CASSSSAQGSGNTIYF.

V usage is TRBV4-2 and J usage is TRBJ2-7, with 13 nucleotides matching TRBD2. The CDR3 is 22 amino acids. Germline values: CDR1 LGHNA, CDR2 YNFKEQ. With 0 bases clipped from V and 4 bases from J, the junction kept 21 bases outside the gene matches. DNA of the CDR3: TGTGCCAGCAGCCAAGAATATAAGGGACTAGCGGGGAATCTACAACCCCTATACGAGCAGTACTTC. It codes for CASSQEYKGLAGNLQPLYEQYF.

The gene calls are TRBV7-9 and TRBJ1-1, with a weak D call TRBD1 (6 bases). This CDR3 is 15 amino acids long. Trimming left V 7 bases short and J 7 bases short, with 22 bases between. CDR1 is SEHNR, CDR2 FQNEAQ, per germline (reference sequence). The CDR3 is CASIVGAREKSEAFF. DNA for the CDR3: TGTGCCAGCATCGTGGGGGCCAGGGAGAAAAGTGAAGCTTTCTTT.

The V call is TRBV11-2, the J call TRBJ1-1; 9 nucleotides match TRBD1. V trimming: 3 bases; J trimming: 0 bases; junction bases outside the gene matches: 5. The CDR3 extends over 16 amino acids. Germline values: CDR1 SGHAT, CDR2 FQNNGV. This CDR3 is CASSFQGQGMNTEAFF. The CDR3 coding sequence is TGTGCCAGCAGCTTTCAGGGACAGGGCATGAACACTGAAGCTTTCTTT.